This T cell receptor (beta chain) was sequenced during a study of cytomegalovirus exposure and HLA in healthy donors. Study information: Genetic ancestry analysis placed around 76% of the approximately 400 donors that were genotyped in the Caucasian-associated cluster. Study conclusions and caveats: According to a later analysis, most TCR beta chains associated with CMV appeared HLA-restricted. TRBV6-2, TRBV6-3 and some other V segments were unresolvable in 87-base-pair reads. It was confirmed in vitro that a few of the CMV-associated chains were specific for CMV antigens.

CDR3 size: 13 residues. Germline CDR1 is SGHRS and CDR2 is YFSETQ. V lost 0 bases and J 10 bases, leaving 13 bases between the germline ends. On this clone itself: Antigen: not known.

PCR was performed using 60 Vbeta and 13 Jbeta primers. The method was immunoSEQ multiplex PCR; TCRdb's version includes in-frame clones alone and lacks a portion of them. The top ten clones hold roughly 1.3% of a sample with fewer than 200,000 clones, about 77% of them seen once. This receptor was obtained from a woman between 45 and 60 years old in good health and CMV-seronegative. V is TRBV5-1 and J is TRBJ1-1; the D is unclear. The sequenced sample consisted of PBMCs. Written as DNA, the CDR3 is TGCGCCAGCAGCTTGGATGGCAGTCTCGTAGCTTTCTTT. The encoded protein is CASSLDGSLVAFF.